This T cell receptor (beta chain) was captured by sequencing in a study of T cell responses to AZD1222 COVID-19 vaccine. The germline CDR1 and CDR2 sequences are DFQATT and SNEGSKA (reference sequence). V lost 3 bases and J 0 bases, leaving 8 bases between the germline ends. This CDR3 has 14 amino acids. Profiled with immunoSEQ multiplex PCR; TCRdb holds only in-frame clones, not every one. The table includes 90,000 to 120,000 clones, roughly 87% detected once. This material consisted of peripheral blood, taken on day 0 of AZD1222 vaccination. The J gene is TRBJ2-2, the V gene TRBV20-1; perhaps TRBD1 as D (6 bases). This TCR was recovered from an adult in good health. DNA for the CDR3: TGCAGTGCTAGTAAGGGGGCGAACACCGGGGAGCTGTTTTTT. As protein: CSASKGANTGELFF.